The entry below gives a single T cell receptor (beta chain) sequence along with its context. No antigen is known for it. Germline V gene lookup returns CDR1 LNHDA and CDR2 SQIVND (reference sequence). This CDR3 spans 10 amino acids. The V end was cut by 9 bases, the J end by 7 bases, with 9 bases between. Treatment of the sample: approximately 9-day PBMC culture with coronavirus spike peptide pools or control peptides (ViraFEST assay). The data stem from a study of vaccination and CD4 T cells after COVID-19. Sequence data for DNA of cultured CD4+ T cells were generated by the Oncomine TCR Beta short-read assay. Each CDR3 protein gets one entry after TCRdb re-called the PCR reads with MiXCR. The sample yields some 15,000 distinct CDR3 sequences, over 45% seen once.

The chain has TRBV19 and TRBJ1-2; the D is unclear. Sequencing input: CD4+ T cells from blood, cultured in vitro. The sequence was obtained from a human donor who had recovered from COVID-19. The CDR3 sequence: CASQTCGYTF. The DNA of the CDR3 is TGTGCCAGCCAGACTTGTGGCTACACCTTC.